This is a list of T cell receptor beta chains from one sample in a study of blood T cell repertoires in COVID-19. Some clones are missing from TCRdb's copy, which holds only in-frame ones; the method was immunoSEQ multiplex PCR. Of 250,000 or so clones in the sample, 80% to 90% were seen once. The specimen sequenced was PBMCs or T cells enriched from blood (not recorded which). Source of these receptors: a woman aged 45 to 65 who had recovered from COVID-19. Each CDR3 is given with its conserved first and last residue. The order of the fields is CDR3 protein, CDR3 DNA, V gene, J gene, D gene, clone size. A D gene is named only where the DNA matches it firmly. Rows give clone size only sometimes, using once, few, many, or a class for an expanded clone.

CASSAGTTSNQPQHF	TGTGCCAGCAGTGCCGGGACAACTAGCAATCAGCCCCAGCATTTT	TRBV28	TRBJ1-5	-	-
CASSLAGGYGYTF	TGTGCCAGCAGTTTGGCGGGTGGCTATGGCTACACCTTC	TRBV28	TRBJ1-2	-	-
CASSPNSGFQETQYF	TGTGCCAGCAGTCCAAACTCCGGGTTCCAAGAGACCCAGTACTTC	TRBV28	TRBJ2-5	-	-
CAISESRGTLNVLTF	TGTGCCATCAGTGAGTCGAGGGGGACCCTTAACGTCCTGACTTTC	TRBV10-3	TRBJ2-6	-	-
CASGWGGTQHTDTQYF	TGTGCTAGTGGTTGGGGTGGGACACAACACACAGATACGCAGTATTTT	TRBV12-5	TRBJ2-3	-	-
CASSIGQPPETQYF	TGTGCCAGCAGCATAGGACAGCCCCCAGAGACCCAGTACTTC	TRBV7-9	TRBJ2-5	-	-
CASSAGTGSDSPLHF	TGCGCCAGCAGCGCCGGAACAGGGTCGGATTCACCCCTCCACTTT	TRBV5-1	TRBJ1-6	-	few
CASRSGVAGLETQYF	TGTGCCAGCAGGAGCGGGGTAGCGGGATTAGAGACCCAGTACTTC	TRBV4-2	TRBJ2-5	TRBD2	-
CASSARASAGGEQYF	TGTGCCAGCAGCGCACGGGCCTCCGCGGGTGGCGAGCAGTACTTC	TRBV9	TRBJ2-7	-	-
CAISTRDTEAFF	TGTGCCATCAGTACCAGGGACACTGAAGCTTTCTTT	TRBV10-3	TRBJ1-1	-	-
CASSQQPEGRKYF	TGTGCCAGCAGTCAACAACCCGAGGGGAGGAAGTATTTT	TRBV6-5	TRBJ2-3	-	-
CASSVNSGRRLGNNEQFF	TGTGCCAGCAGTGTGAATAGCGGGAGACGCCTCGGCAACAATGAGCAGTTCTTC	TRBV2	TRBJ2-1	TRBD2	-
CASSIQGSNSPLHF	TGTGCCAGTAGTATCCAGGGGAGTAATTCACCCCTCCACTTT	TRBV19	TRBJ1-6	-	-
CASSLTGTKATEQYF	TGTGCCAGCAGCCTAACCGGGACAAAGGCGACCGAGCAGTACTTC	TRBV5-4	TRBJ2-7	-	-
CASSLVGGTAFF	TGTGCCAGCAGTTTGGTGGGTGGGACTGCTTTCTTT	TRBV28	TRBJ1-1	-	-
CASSFLGGVEAFF	TGTGCCAGCAGTTTCCTCGGGGGGGTAGAAGCTTTCTTT	TRBV28	TRBJ1-1	-	-
CASRVRGGQIEAFF	TGTGCCAGCAGAGTTCGGGGCGGACAGATTGAAGCTTTCTTT	TRBV27	TRBJ1-1	-	-
CASSWGGSYEQYF	TGTGCCAGCAGTTGGGGCGGCTCCTACGAGCAGTACTTC	TRBV12-3/TRBV12-4	TRBJ2-7	-	-
CAISESLVGRNSYEQYF	TGTGCCATCAGTGAGTCTCTGGTCGGGAGGAACTCCTACGAGCAGTACTTC	TRBV10-3	TRBJ2-7	TRBD2	-
CASSYGGQGWYEQYF	TGTGCCAGCAGTTACGGCGGACAGGGATGGTACGAGCAGTACTTC	TRBV6-5	TRBJ2-7	TRBD1	-
CATDDPRRGNTIYF	TGTGCCACCGACGACCCCCGGAGAGGAAACACCATATATTTT	TRBV25-1	TRBJ1-3	-	-
CSAGGNYEQYF	TGCAGTGCGGGGGGAAACTACGAGCAGTACTTC	TRBV20-1	TRBJ2-7	-	once
CASSYPEREGYNEQFF	TGTGCCAGCAGTTACCCTGAACGGGAGGGTTACAATGAGCAGTTCTTC	TRBV6-2/TRBV6-3	TRBJ2-1	TRBD2	-
CASRAGGTNEKLFF	TGTGCCAGCAGGGCAGGGGGAACTAATGAAAAACTGTTTTTT	TRBV6-4	TRBJ1-4	TRBD1	-